Described below is a single TCR beta chain sequence and its context. Profiling relied on immunoSEQ multiplex PCR, and the TCRdb table lists in-frame clones only, not all of them. The table shows roughly 230,000 clones, with 84% occurring only once. The CDR3 sequence is 17 residues long. Germline V gene lookup returns CDR1 SGHAT and CDR2 FQNNGV. The V gene lost 0 bases and the J gene lost 4 bases, with 17 bases spanning the gap. This entry comes from a study of blood T cell repertoires in COVID-19. Background on the study: Acute-phase and convalescent COVID-19 samples originated in the United States, Italy and Spain.

The TCR was taken from a woman at least 80 years old with COVID-19, enrolled during active disease. The specimen sequenced was peripheral blood. V and J are TRBV11-2 and TRBJ2-3; tentatively, D is TRBD2 (7 bases). CDR3 nucleotides: TGTGCCAGCAGCTTAGATATCGGAGAGGGGGGGGCAGATACGCAGTATTTT. Its translation is CASSLDIGEGGADTQYF.